Sequencing of this TCR beta chain was carried out in a study of breast tumors, draining lymph nodes, adjacent tissues. Breast cancer patients provided tissue from their axillary draining lymph nodes. MiXCR, run by TCRdb on the multiplex PCR reads, gives a single entry per CDR3 protein. The sample has about 130,000 distinct CDR3 sequences; more than 20% are singletons. Findings of the study overall: Findings are consistent with lymph node origin and intratumoral expansion of most tumor T cells. Tumor repertoires ranked between lymph nodes and nontumor tissue in diversity, with V and J gene preferences.

This CDR3 is 15 amino acids long. The germline CDR1 and CDR2 sequences are MNHNY and SVGAGI (reference sequence). Trimming cost V 2 bases and J 10 bases; bases outside gene matches: 5. This clonotype was recorded at least ten times. The antigen remains unidentified. The TCR was taken from a female donor with breast cancer. Some clones in this sample may be carry-over from other donors' samples. The chain links TRBV6-6 to TRBJ2-1; 13 bases are shared with TRBD2. Sequenced sample: axillary lymph node tissue. In nucleotides, the CDR3 is TGTGCCAGCAGTTACGGACTAGCGGGAGCACTCGAGCAGTTCTTC. Amino acids: CASSYGLAGALEQFF.